Presented here are 8 T cell receptor beta chains from one specimen sequenced in a study of cytomegalovirus exposure and HLA in healthy donors. Assay used: immunoSEQ multiplex PCR; TCRdb lists only in-frame clones, some missing. The data contain 150,000 to 170,000 clones, roughly 86% of them singletons. Sequencing was done on a sample of PBMCs. These TCRs come from a human donor in good health.

This chain uses TRBV29-1 with TRBJ2-5; D ambiguous. This CDR3 comprises 12 residues. The V end lost 3 bases, the J end lost 4 bases, and 9 bases lay between the germline ends. Germline CDR1 SQVTM, CDR2 ANQGSEA. The CDR3 loop reads CSVDSNGETQYF. In DNA, the CDR3 is TGCAGCGTTGATAGTAACGGAGAGACCCAGTACTTC.

Regarding this clone: Other DNA sequences of this sample code for an identical CDR3. This chain joins TRBV4-1 and TRBJ2-7, with 7 bases identical to TRBD2. J was trimmed by 1 base and V by 3 bases; bases with no gene match: 3. The CDR3 is 14 residues long. Germline lookup yields CDR1 MGHRA and CDR2 YSYEKL. In nucleotides, the CDR3 is TGCGCCAGCAGCCAGGTTAGCGGGTCCTACGAGCAGTACTTC. Protein product: CASSQVSGSYEQYF.

The gene calls are TRBV9 and TRBJ2-2; 9 bases are a match to TRBD2. CDR3 size: 17 residues. V was clipped by 0 bases and J by 4 bases; unmatched bases: 7. The V gene's germline CDR1 is SGDLS and CDR2 YYNGEE. The CDR3, as DNA: TGTGCCAGCAGCGTAGGGCTAGCGGGGACCCTCACCGGGGAGCTGTTTTTT. Translation gives CASSVGLAGTLTGELFF.

The genes are TRBV28 and TRBJ2-7; D perhaps matches TRBD1 (6 bases). Germline CDR1 is MDHEN and CDR2 is SYDVKM. Trimming left V 6 bases short and J 7 bases short, with 22 bases between. This CDR3 is built from 15 residues. The CDR3 region is CASSPRTVTYGEQYF. DNA for the CDR3: TGTGCCAGCAGCCCCCGGACAGTCACGTATGGTGAGCAGTACTTC.

This chain joins TRBV5-1 and TRBJ1-2, with 9 positions matching TRBD1. There are 14 residues in the CDR3. With V trimmed by 4 bases and J by 8 bases, 9 bases remained unmatched. CDR1 and CDR2 (germline): SGHRS, YFSETQ. The CDR3, as DNA: TGCGCCAGCAGCAAGGACAGGGGACGGTGGGGCTACACCTTC. Translation gives CASSKDRGRWGYTF. Together with reference TRBV5-1 and TRBJ1-2, the CDR3 gives the full variable domain: KAGVTQTPRYLIKTRGQQVTLSCSPISGHRSVSWYQQTPGQGLQFLFEYFSETQRNKGNFPGRFSGRQFSNSRSEMNVSTLELGDSALYLCASSKDRGRWGYTFGSGTRLTVV.

The CDR3 region has the DNA TGTGCCAGCAGCCCCATAAATTGGGGAGGCGGGGGCTACACCTTC. Protein sequence: CASSPINWGGGGYTF. The chain links TRBV7-8 to TRBJ1-2; D gene ambiguous. Germline V lookup: CDR1 SGHVS, CDR2 FQNEAQ. The CDR3 spans 15 residues. Trimming removed 5 bases at V and 8 bases at J, with 21 bases between.

The V and J genes are TRBV27 and TRBJ1-1, with no clear D. CDR1 MNHEY and CDR2 SMNVEV come from the germline V gene (reference sequence). This CDR3 contains 13 residues. V was clipped by 5 bases and J by 1 base, with 8 bases between them. The CDR3 region has the DNA TGTGCCAGCAGTCTAACGCGGAACACTGAAGCTTTCTTT. Translating gives CASSLTRNTEAFF.

This clone has more than one count but fewer than ten. The V and J genes are TRBV5-4 and TRBJ2-7; TRBD1 might be the D (6 bases). The CDR3 loop spans 13 amino acids. CDR1 and CDR2 (germline): SGHNT, YYREEE (reference sequence). Trimming pared 0 bases from V and 4 bases from J, leaving 8 bases between. CDR3 in DNA: TGTGCCAGCAGCTTGGCCGGACAGTACGAGCAGTACTTC. Translating it yields CASSLAGQYEQYF.